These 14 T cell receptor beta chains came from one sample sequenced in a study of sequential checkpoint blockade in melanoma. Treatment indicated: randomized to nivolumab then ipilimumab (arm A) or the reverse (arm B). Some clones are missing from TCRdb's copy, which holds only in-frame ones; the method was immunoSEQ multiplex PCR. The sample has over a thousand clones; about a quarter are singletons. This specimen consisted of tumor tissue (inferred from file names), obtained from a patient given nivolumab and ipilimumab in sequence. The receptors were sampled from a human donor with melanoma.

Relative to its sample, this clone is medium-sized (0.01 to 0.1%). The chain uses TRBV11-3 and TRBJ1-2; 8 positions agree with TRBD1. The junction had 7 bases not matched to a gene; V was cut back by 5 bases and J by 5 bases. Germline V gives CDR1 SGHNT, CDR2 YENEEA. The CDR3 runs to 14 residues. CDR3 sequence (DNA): TGTGCCAGCAGCCCGGGACAGGAGGTTTATGGCTACACCTTC. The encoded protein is CASSPGQEVYGYTF.

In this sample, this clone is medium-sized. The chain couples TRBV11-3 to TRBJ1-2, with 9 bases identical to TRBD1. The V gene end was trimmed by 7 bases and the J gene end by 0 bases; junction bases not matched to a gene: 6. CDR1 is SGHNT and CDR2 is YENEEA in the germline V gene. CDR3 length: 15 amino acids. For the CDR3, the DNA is TGTGCCAGCACCGATTGGACAGGGGCTAACTATGGCTACACCTTC. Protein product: CASTDWTGANYGYTF.

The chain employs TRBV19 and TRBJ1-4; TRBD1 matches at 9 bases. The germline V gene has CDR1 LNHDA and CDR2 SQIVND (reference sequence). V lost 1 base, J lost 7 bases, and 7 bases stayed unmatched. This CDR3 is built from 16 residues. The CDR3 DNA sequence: TGTGCCAGTAGTATAGCGGCGACAGGGGGAGTTGAAAAACTGTTTTTT. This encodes CASSIAATGGVEKLFF.

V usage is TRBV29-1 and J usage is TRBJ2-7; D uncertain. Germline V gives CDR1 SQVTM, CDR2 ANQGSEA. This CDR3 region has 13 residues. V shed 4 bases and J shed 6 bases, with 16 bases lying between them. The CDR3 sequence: CSVVVGFLGEQYF. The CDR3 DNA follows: TGCAGCGTTGTCGTCGGGTTCCTCGGCGAGCAGTACTTC.

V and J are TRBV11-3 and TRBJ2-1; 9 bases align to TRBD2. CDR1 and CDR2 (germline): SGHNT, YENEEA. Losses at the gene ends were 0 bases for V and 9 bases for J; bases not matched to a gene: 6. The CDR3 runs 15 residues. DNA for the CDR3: TGTGCCAGCAGCTTAGACAGCGGGAGGCGGGGTGAGCAGTTCTTC. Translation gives CASSLDSGRRGEQFF.

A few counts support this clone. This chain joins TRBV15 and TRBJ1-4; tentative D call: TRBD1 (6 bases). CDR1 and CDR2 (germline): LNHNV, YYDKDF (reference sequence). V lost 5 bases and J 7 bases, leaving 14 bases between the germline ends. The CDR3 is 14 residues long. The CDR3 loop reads CATSLGQSVEKLFF. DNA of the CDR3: TGTGCCACCAGCCTCGGACAGTCCGTTGAAAAACTGTTTTTT.

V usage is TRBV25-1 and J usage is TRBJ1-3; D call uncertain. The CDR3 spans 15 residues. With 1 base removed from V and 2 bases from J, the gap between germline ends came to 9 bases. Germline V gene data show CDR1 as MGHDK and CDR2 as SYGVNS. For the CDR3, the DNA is TGTGCCAGCAGTGAATTGTCAGACACTGGAAACACCATATATTTT. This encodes CASSELSDTGNTIYF. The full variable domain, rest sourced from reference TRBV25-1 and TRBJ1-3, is EADIYQTPRYLVIGTGKKITLECSQTMGHDKMYWYQQDPGMELHLIHYSYGVNSTEKGDLSSESTVSRIRTEHFPLTLESARPSHTSQYLCASSELSDTGNTIYFGEGSWLTVV.

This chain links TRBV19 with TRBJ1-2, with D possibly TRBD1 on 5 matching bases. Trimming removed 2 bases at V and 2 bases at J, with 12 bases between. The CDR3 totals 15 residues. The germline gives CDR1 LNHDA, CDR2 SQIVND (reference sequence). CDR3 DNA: TGTGCCAGTAGTATACCCGGGACCCAGAACTATGGCTACACCTTC. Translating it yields CASSIPGTQNYGYTF.

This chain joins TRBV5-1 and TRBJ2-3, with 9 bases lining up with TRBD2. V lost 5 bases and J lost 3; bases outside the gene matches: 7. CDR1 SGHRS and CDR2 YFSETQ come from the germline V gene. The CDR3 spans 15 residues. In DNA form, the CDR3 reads TGCGCCAGCAGACAGGGACTAGCATCGACAGATACGCAGTATTTT. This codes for CASRQGLASTDTQYF.

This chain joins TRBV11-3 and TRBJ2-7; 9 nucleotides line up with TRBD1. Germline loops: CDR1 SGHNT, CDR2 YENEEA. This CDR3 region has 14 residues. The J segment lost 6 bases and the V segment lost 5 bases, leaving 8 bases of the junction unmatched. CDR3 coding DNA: TGTGCCAGCAGCCCCAATCCGGACAGGGGCGAGCAGTACTTC. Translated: CASSPNPDRGEQYF. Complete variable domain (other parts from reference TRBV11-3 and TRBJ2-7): EAGVVQSPRYKIIEKKQPVAFWCNPISGHNTLYWYLQNLGQGPELLIRYENEEAVDDSQLPKDRFSAERLKGVDSTLKIQPAELGDSAVYLCASSPNPDRGEQYFGPGTRLTVT.

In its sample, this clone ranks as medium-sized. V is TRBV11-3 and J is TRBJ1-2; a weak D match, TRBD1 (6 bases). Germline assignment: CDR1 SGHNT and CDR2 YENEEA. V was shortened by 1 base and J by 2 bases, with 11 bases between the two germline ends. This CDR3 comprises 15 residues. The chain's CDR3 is CASSLGTGSNYGYTF. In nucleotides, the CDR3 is TGTGCCAGCAGCTTAGGAACAGGGTCCAACTATGGCTACACCTTC.

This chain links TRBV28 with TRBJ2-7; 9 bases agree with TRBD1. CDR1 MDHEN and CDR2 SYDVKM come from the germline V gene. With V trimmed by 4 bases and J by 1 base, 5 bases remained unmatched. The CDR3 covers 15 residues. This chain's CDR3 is CASSWRTGASYEQYF. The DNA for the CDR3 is TGTGCCAGCAGTTGGAGGACAGGGGCGTCCTACGAGCAGTACTTC. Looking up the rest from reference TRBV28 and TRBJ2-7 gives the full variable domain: DVKVTQSSRYLVKRTGEKVFLECVQDMDHENMFWYRQDPGLGLRLIYFSYDVKMKEKGDIPEGYSVSREKKERFSLILESASTNQTSMYLCASSWRTGASYEQYFGPGTRLTVT.

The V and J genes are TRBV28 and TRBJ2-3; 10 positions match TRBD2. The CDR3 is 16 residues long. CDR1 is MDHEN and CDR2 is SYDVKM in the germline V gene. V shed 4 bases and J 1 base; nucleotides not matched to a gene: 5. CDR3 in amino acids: CASSSLAGVGTDTQYF. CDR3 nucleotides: TGTGCCAGCAGTTCCCTAGCGGGAGTGGGCACAGATACGCAGTATTTT. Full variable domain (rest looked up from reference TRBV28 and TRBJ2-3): DVKVTQSSRYLVKRTGEKVFLECVQDMDHENMFWYRQDPGLGLRLIYFSYDVKMKEKGDIPEGYSVSREKKERFSLILESASTNQTSMYLCASSSLAGVGTDTQYFGPGTRLTVL.

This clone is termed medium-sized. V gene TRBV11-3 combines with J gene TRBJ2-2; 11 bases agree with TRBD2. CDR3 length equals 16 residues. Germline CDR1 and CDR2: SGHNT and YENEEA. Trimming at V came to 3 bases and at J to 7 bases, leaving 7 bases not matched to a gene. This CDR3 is CASSLVPSGRLGELFF. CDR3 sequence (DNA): TGTGCCAGCAGCTTGGTCCCTAGCGGGAGGCTCGGGGAGCTGTTTTTT. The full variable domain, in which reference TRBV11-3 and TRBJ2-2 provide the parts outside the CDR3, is EAGVVQSPRYKIIEKKQPVAFWCNPISGHNTLYWYLQNLGQGPELLIRYENEEAVDDSQLPKDRFSAERLKGVDSTLKIQPAELGDSAVYLCASSLVPSGRLGELFFGEGSRLTVL.